These 13 T cell receptor beta chains were sequenced from one sample in a study of T cells in Graves' hyperthyroidism and ophthalmopathy. Regions amplified from RNA transcripts were the TCR beta CDR3 regions. The HTBI primer set drove a first-round RT-PCR of the TCR CDR3. TCRdb analysed the multiplex PCR reads with MiXCR anew, one entry per CDR3 protein. The data contain hundreds of thousands of distinct CDR3 sequences, approximately 15% of them singletons. Sequenced sample: blood. The receptors were gathered from a woman aged 25 to 39 with Graves' hyperthyroidism that later progressed to Graves' ophthalmopathy.

In its sample, this clonotype was seen many times. The V and J genes are TRBV7-2 and TRBJ2-7; the D gene is possibly TRBD2 (6 bases). CDR3 length: 14 residues. V was cut by 5 bases and J by 4 bases, with 15 bases left in between. Germline CDR1 and CDR2: SGHTA and FQGNSA. DNA of the CDR3: TGTGCCAGCAGCAGCGCCCCTCTAGCGTACGAGCAGTACTTC. Its translation is CASSSAPLAYEQYF.

This clonotype was recorded at least ten times. J is TRBJ2-1 and V is TRBV7-2; no firm D call. This CDR3 contains 12 residues. V gave up 5 bases and J gave up 0 bases, with 2 bases separating them. CDR1 is SGHTA and CDR2 is FQGNSA in the germline V gene. DNA for the CDR3: TGTGCCAGCAGCAACTCCTACAATGAGCAGTTCTTC. Its protein is CASSNSYNEQFF.

This clonotype was detected many times. The V and J genes are TRBV18 and TRBJ1-2; no reliable D call. Per germline, CDR1 KGHSH and CDR2 LQKENI. Trimming shortened V by 3 bases and J by 6 bases, and 14 bases separated the two germline ends. CDR3 size: 14 residues. This CDR3 reads CASSPRPLVDGYTF. CDR3 sequence (DNA): TGTGCCAGCTCACCCCGTCCCCTGGTAGATGGCTACACCTTC.

This clonotype appeared many times. The V gene is TRBV29-1, the J gene TRBJ2-7, with a weak D call TRBD1 (6 bases). V was pared by 3 bases and J by 0 bases, with 12 bases between. CDR3 length: 14 residues. Germline assignment: CDR1 SQVTM and CDR2 ANQGSEA. CDR3: CSVETGPPSYEQYF. The CDR3 DNA follows: TGCAGCGTTGAGACAGGACCCCCCTCCTACGAGCAGTACTTC.

The rearrangement uses TRBV18 and TRBJ2-5; TRBD1 agrees at 7 bases. CDR1 is KGHSH, CDR2 LQKENI, per germline. The CDR3 is 15 residues long. V dropped 3 bases and J dropped 4; count of bases not matched to a gene: 8. The CDR3 DNA reads TGTGCCAGCTCACCCGACAGGGTGGGAAGAGAGACCCAGTACTTC. Residues: CASSPDRVGRETQYF.

This clonotype was counted ten times or more. This chain uses TRBV5-1 with TRBJ1-2; 7 bases fit TRBD1. Looked up from germline, CDR1 is SGHRS and CDR2 is YFSETQ. This CDR3 is 14 amino acids long. The V gene end was trimmed by 4 bases and the J gene end by 3 bases; junction bases not matched to a gene: 6. The CDR3 protein is CASSLSGTDYGYTF. Written as DNA, the CDR3 is TGCGCCAGCAGCCTTAGCGGGACAGACTATGGCTACACCTTC.

In this sample, this clonotype turned up many times. DNA for the CDR3: TGTGCCTGGAGTGTGGGGCATAGCAATCAGCCCCAGCATTTT. Amino acids: CAWSVGHSNQPQHF. The chain uses TRBV30 and TRBJ1-5; D perhaps matches TRBD1 (5 bases). Trimming removed 0 bases at V and 0 bases at J, with 6 bases between. Germline-derived CDR1 and CDR2 are GTSNPN and SVGIG (reference sequence). The CDR3 runs 14 residues.

There are a few counts of this clonotype. The chain employs TRBV20-1 and TRBJ2-5; D is possibly TRBD1 (6 bases). The CDR3 is 12 residues long. Germline lookup yields CDR1 DFQATT and CDR2 SNEGSKA (reference sequence). With 5 bases removed from V and 5 bases from J, the gap between germline ends came to 12 bases. The CDR3 DNA sequence: TGCAGTGCTCTATACAGGGACGAGACCCAGTACTTC. Amino acids: CSALYRDETQYF.

V and J are TRBV18 and TRBJ2-2; D uncertain. This CDR3 has 16 amino acids. V lost 3 bases to trimming and J lost 0 bases, with 11 bases between them. In germline, CDR1 is KGHSH, CDR2 LQKENI. The CDR3: CASSPGPLANTGELFF. The CDR3 nucleotides are TGTGCCAGCTCACCCGGGCCCTTAGCGAACACCGGGGAGCTGTTTTTT.

To note about this clonotype: The junction and the germline gene differ at one end; a read error may be behind it. The chain is built from TRBV7-7 and TRBJ1-1, with D possibly matching TRBD1 (5 bases). The CDR3 is 13 residues long. Germline CDR1 is SSHAT and CDR2 is FNYEAQ (reference sequence). The CDR3 coding sequence is TGTGCTAGCAGCTTAGCCGCAGGGCTGGAAGCTTTCTTT. Protein sequence: CASSLAAGLEAFF.

This clonotype was seen only a few times. The chain recombines TRBV6-1 with TRBJ2-3; tentatively, D is TRBD2 (5 bases). Trimming pared 5 bases from V and 1 base from J, leaving 13 bases between. The CDR3 is made up of 15 amino acids. The germline CDR1 and CDR2 sequences are MNHNS and SASEGT. CDR3 protein: CASSYSREGTDTQYF. The CDR3 bases are TGTGCCAGCAGTTACTCCCGGGAAGGCACAGATACGCAGTATTTT.

The chain carries TRBV12-3 or TRBV12-4 and TRBJ2-1, with a weak D call TRBD1 (5 bases). Trimming left V 4 bases short and J 8 bases short, with 15 bases between. The CDR3 covers 14 residues. The CDR3 region is CASSWRRGRHEQFF. The CDR3 DNA reads TGTGCCAGCAGTTGGCGTAGGGGAAGACATGAGCAGTTCTTC.

This clonotype was recorded at least ten times. This rearrangement joins TRBV27 to TRBJ2-1; D is uncertain. The CDR3 totals 11 residues. The germline V and J ends were trimmed by 8 bases and 12 bases, with 14 bases remaining between them. Germline CDR1 is MNHEY and CDR2 is SMNVEV (reference sequence). CDR3 region: CASLSLERQFF. DNA for the CDR3: TGTGCCAGCCTCAGCCTGGAAAGGCAGTTCTTC.